Following are 27 T cell receptor beta chains from one sample sequenced in a study of blood T cell repertoires in COVID-19. Sequencing used immunoSEQ multiplex PCR; TCRdb keeps in-frame clones, though not all of them. The sample carries roughly 320,000 clones, 70% to 90% recorded once. Source material: peripheral blood. The receptors stem from a woman aged 45-59 years with COVID-19, enrolled during active disease.

The V call is TRBV24-1, the J call TRBJ2-5; unclear D gene. This CDR3 region has 15 residues. The germline gives CDR1 KGHDR, CDR2 SFDVKD. V lost 4 bases, J lost 2 bases, and 13 bases lay in between. The CDR3 reads CATSEPTEIQETQYF. In nucleotides, the CDR3 is TGTGCCACCAGTGAACCCACAGAGATACAAGAGACCCAGTACTTC.

The J gene is TRBJ1-6, the V gene TRBV18; 7 bases map to TRBD1. CDR1 is KGHSH, CDR2 LQKENI, per germline. V lost 2 bases and J lost 0; bases outside the gene matches: 4. This CDR3 comprises 17 residues. CDR3 residues: CASSPRTGGSYNSPLHF. The CDR3 nucleotides are TGTGCCAGCTCACCAAGGACAGGCGGCTCCTATAATTCACCCCTCCACTTT.

The chain couples TRBV5-1 to TRBJ2-7; 8 positions agree with TRBD2. The length of the CDR3 is 16 residues. The junction had 11 bases not matched to a gene; V was cut back by 4 bases and J by 2 bases. Germline loops: CDR1 SGHRS, CDR2 YFSETQ. CDR3 amino acids: CASSPWVAGTTYEQYF. The CDR3 DNA reads TGCGCCAGCAGCCCCTGGGTAGCGGGAACCACCTACGAGCAGTACTTC.

This rearrangement joins TRBV7-8 to TRBJ2-7; no definite D call. The CDR3 is made up of 13 amino acids. The V gene lost 1 base and the J gene lost 3 bases, with 7 bases spanning the gap. Per the germline V gene, CDR1 is SGHVS and CDR2 is FQNEAQ. CDR3 sequence: CASSLGLLYEQYF. CDR3 DNA: TGTGCCAGCAGCTTAGGTCTTCTCTACGAGCAGTACTTC.

J is TRBJ1-1 and V is TRBV6-5, with D tentatively TRBD1 (5 bases). Germline V lookup: CDR1 MNHEY, CDR2 SVGAGI. The CDR3 totals 12 residues. Trimming cost V 8 bases and J 6 bases, with 13 bases left between them. The CDR3 spells CASRQGRAEAFF. The CDR3 DNA follows: TGTGCCAGCCGCCAGGGTCGGGCTGAAGCTTTCTTT.

The rearrangement uses TRBV6-6 and TRBJ2-1; TRBD2 matches 13 bases. Germline V CDR1 and CDR2: MNHNY, SVGAGI (reference sequence). With V trimmed by 6 bases and J by 8 bases, 7 bases remained unmatched. The CDR3 totals 15 residues. The CDR3 sequence: CASRPRTSGSDEQFF. The CDR3 DNA is TGTGCCAGCAGGCCTCGGACTAGCGGGAGTGATGAGCAGTTCTTC.

The chain joins TRBV5-8 to TRBJ2-5, with 7 bases identical to TRBD1. Losses at the gene ends were 4 bases for V and 4 bases for J; bases not matched to a gene: 1. This CDR3 region has 12 residues. The V gene's germline CDR1 is SGHTS and CDR2 YDEGEE. The CDR3 region is CASSRTGETQYF. DNA for the CDR3: TGTGCCAGCAGCCGGACAGGAGAGACCCAGTACTTC.

J is TRBJ2-1 and V is TRBV11-3, with a possible D match to TRBD2 (6 bases). Trimming removed 5 bases at V and 8 bases at J, with 19 bases between. Germline V lookup: CDR1 SGHNT, CDR2 YENEEA. The CDR3 runs to 15 residues. DNA of the CDR3: TGTGCCAGCAGCCCAGGCGGGGAGAAATGGGATGAGCAGTTCTTC. Protein: CASSPGGEKWDEQFF.

This clone was detected once. This chain connects TRBV6-2 or TRBV6-3 to TRBJ2-7, with D perhaps matching TRBD2 (6 bases). Germline V gene lookup returns CDR1 MNHEY and CDR2 SVGEGT. The CDR3 spans 18 residues. Trimming shortened V by 0 bases and J by 3 bases, and 21 bases separated the two germline ends. CDR3 amino acids: CASSYSRNPSPEGYEQYF. The CDR3 nucleotides are TGTGCCAGCAGTTACTCTCGGAACCCCAGTCCGGAGGGCTACGAGCAGTACTTC.

This rearrangement joins TRBV30 to TRBJ1-5; no definite D call. The germline gives CDR1 GTSNPN, CDR2 SVGIG (reference sequence). Trimming removed 0 bases at V and 3 bases at J, with 12 bases between. The CDR3 consists of 15 residues. CDR3 sequence: CAWSVSGRSNQPQHF. The CDR3 nucleotides are TGTGCCTGGAGTGTATCTGGCAGGTCCAATCAGCCCCAGCATTTT.

V and J are TRBV5-1 and TRBJ1-1; TRBD1 matches 7 bases. The CDR3 extends over 12 amino acids. V gave up 3 bases and J gave up 7 bases; unmatched junction bases: 3. CDR1 and CDR2 from the germline V gene are SGHRS and YFSETQ. The CDR3 coding sequence is TGCGCCAGCAGCTCGACAGGGATTGAAGCTTTCTTT. It translates to CASSSTGIEAFF.

The V call is TRBV24-1, the J call TRBJ1-2; D may be TRBD1 (5 bases). The germline gives CDR1 KGHDR, CDR2 SFDVKD. Trimming removed 4 bases from V and 3 bases from J, with 20 bases in between. The CDR3 totals 17 residues. The CDR3 loop reads CATSDRGQGTEHYGYTF. The DNA of the CDR3 is TGTGCCACCAGTGACCGTGGGCAGGGTACTGAACACTATGGCTACACCTTC.

The V and J genes are TRBV11-1 and TRBJ2-5; 11 bases are shared with TRBD2. Germline CDR1 SGHAT, CDR2 FQDESV (reference sequence). V lost 1 base and J lost 5; bases outside the gene matches: 6. The CDR3 is 16 residues long. CDR3 DNA: TGTGCCAGCAGCTTAGATGGGCTAGCGGGAGGTGAGACCCAGTACTTC. This translates into CASSLDGLAGGETQYF.

The rearrangement links TRBV5-1 to TRBJ1-4, with TRBD1 matching over 8 bases. The J segment lost 8 bases and the V segment lost 3 bases, leaving 9 bases of the junction unmatched. The CDR3 extends over 15 amino acids. Per germline, CDR1 SGHRS and CDR2 YFSETQ. Written as DNA, the CDR3 is TGCGCCAGCAGCTCGCTACCGGGACAGGTCGAAAAACTGTTTTTT. It translates to CASSSLPGQVEKLFF.

The genes are TRBV7-9 and TRBJ1-2; TRBD1 is a possible D gene (6 bases). The V end was cut by 5 bases, the J end by 1 base, with 8 bases between. The CDR3 extends over 13 amino acids. CDR1 is SEHNR and CDR2 is FQNEAQ in the germline V gene (reference sequence). The CDR3 region has the DNA TGTGCCAGCAGCCGGGACAATAACTATGGCTACACCTTC. This codes for CASSRDNNYGYTF. Complete variable domain (other parts from reference TRBV7-9 and TRBJ1-2): DTGVSQNPRHKITKRGQNVTFRCDPISEHNRLYWYRQTLGQGPEFLTYFQNEAQLEKSRLLSDRFSAERPKGSFSTLEIQRTEQGDSAMYLCASSRDNNYGYTFGSGTRLTVV.

J is TRBJ2-3 and V is TRBV30; 9 bases line up with TRBD2. Germline lookup yields CDR1 GTSNPN and CDR2 SVGIG (reference sequence). Germline trimming cut 7 bases from V and 3 bases from J; bases unmatched to any gene: 5. CDR3 size: 13 residues. The CDR3 sequence is CASLAGGTDTQYF. The CDR3 DNA reads TGTGCCTCACTAGCGGGTGGGACAGATACGCAGTATTTT.

This clone has a handful of counts. This sequence joins TRBV4-2 and TRBJ2-2; the match to TRBD2 covers 14 bases. With 1 base clipped from V and 6 bases from J, the junction kept 13 bases outside the gene matches. The CDR3 runs 20 residues. Germline V gene sequence: CDR1 LGHNA, CDR2 YNFKEQ. The CDR3 spells CASSQVPTSGREVRPGELFF. CDR3 nucleotide sequence: TGTGCCAGCAGCCAAGTTCCGACTAGCGGGAGGGAGGTTCGTCCCGGGGAGCTGTTTTTT.

A few counts support this clone. The chain combines TRBV5-1 with TRBJ1-2, with unresolved D. Germline V CDR1 and CDR2: SGHRS, YFSETQ. The V end lost 4 bases, the J end lost 8 bases, and 21 bases lay between the germline ends. The CDR3 length is 15 residues. Written as DNA, the CDR3 is TGCGCCAGCAGCCAATACGACAACACGAGGGAAGGCTACACCTTC. Translated: CASSQYDNTREGYTF.

The chain links TRBV6-5 to TRBJ2-5; TRBD1 is a possible D gene (5 bases). The CDR3 loop spans 15 amino acids. Per the germline V gene, CDR1 is MNHEY and CDR2 is SVGAGI. The germline V and J ends were trimmed by 2 bases and 2 bases, with 12 bases remaining between them. The CDR3 region is CASSYNRIDQETQYF. CDR3 bases: TGTGCCAGCAGTTACAACAGGATCGATCAAGAGACCCAGTACTTC.

This chain links TRBV5-1 with TRBJ1-1, with D tentatively TRBD1 (5 bases). The V and J ends lost 1 base and 1 base respectively, with 8 bases between them. Germline V gene data show CDR1 as SGHRS and CDR2 as YFSETQ. The CDR3 contains 14 residues. The CDR3 DNA reads TGCGCCAGCAGCTTGCGTACAGGGAACACTGAAGCTTTCTTT. This encodes CASSLRTGNTEAFF.

This rearrangement joins TRBV5-1 to TRBJ2-7; no reliable D call. Germline values: CDR1 SGHRS, CDR2 YFSETQ. This CDR3 contains 14 residues. V lost 0 bases and J 2 bases, leaving 9 bases between the germline ends. The CDR3 loop reads CASSLVVSPYEQYF. CDR3 sequence (DNA): TGCGCCAGCAGCTTGGTAGTATCCCCCTACGAGCAGTACTTC.

The chain combines TRBV5-1 with TRBJ2-7; unclear D gene. The V gene's germline CDR1 is SGHRS and CDR2 YFSETQ. The ends were cut back, 0 bases at V and 0 bases at J, with 7 bases in the middle. The CDR3 spans 14 residues. CDR3 amino acids: CASSLALYSYEQYF. The CDR3 DNA sequence: TGCGCCAGCAGCTTGGCACTCTACTCCTACGAGCAGTACTTC.

The V call is TRBV7-2, the J call TRBJ2-7, with D unresolved. V shed 2 bases and J shed 1 base, with 3 bases lying between them. The CDR3 is made up of 12 amino acids. The germline gives CDR1 SGHTA, CDR2 FQGNSA. The CDR3 reads CASSLQSYEQYF. Written as DNA, the CDR3 is TGTGCCAGCAGCTTACAGTCCTACGAGCAGTACTTC.

This clone was seen only once. The chain employs TRBV15 and TRBJ1-5; 7 nucleotides agree with TRBD1. Trimming at V came to 0 bases and at J to 2 bases, leaving 4 bases not matched to a gene. Germline CDR1 and CDR2: LNHNV and YYDKDF (reference sequence). CDR3 length: 16 residues. CDR3: CATSRDDGQGNQPQHF. The CDR3 region has the DNA TGTGCCACCAGCAGAGATGATGGACAGGGCAATCAGCCCCAGCATTTT.

The genes are TRBV5-5 and TRBJ1-5; D is uncertain. The CDR3 sequence is 15 residues long. V was trimmed by 3 bases and J by 0 bases, leaving 10 bases between them. Germline V gene data show CDR1 as SGHKS and CDR2 as YYEKEE (reference sequence). Here the CDR3 reads CASSSLDISNQPQHF. The CDR3 nucleotides are TGTGCCAGCAGCTCCCTCGACATTAGCAATCAGCCCCAGCATTTT.

The chain recombines TRBV24-1 with TRBJ2-5, with TRBD1 identical over 7 bases. Unmatched junction bases numbered 10, after V lost 2 bases and J lost 2 bases. This CDR3 is built from 17 residues. Germline V CDR1 and CDR2: KGHDR, SFDVKD. The CDR3 here is CATSDSLGAGGQETQYF. The DNA of the CDR3 is TGTGCCACCAGTGATTCCCTTGGTGCAGGGGGACAAGAGACCCAGTACTTC.

The genes are TRBV9 and TRBJ2-1; D ambiguous. Germline CDR1 reads SGDLS; CDR2 reads YYNGEE. The CDR3 has 13 residues. Trimming stripped 3 bases from V and 6 bases from J, with 10 bases between. The CDR3 DNA reads TGTGCCAGCAGCGACCCCGCGTCCAATGAGCAGTTCTTC. It translates to CASSDPASNEQFF. The variable domain in full, with the rest retrieved from reference TRBV9 and TRBJ2-1, is DSGVTQTPKHLITATGQRVTLRCSPRSGDLSVYWYQQSLDQGLQFLIQYYNGEERAKGNILERFSAQQFPDLHSELNLSSLELGDSALYFCASSDPASNEQFFGPGTRLTVL.